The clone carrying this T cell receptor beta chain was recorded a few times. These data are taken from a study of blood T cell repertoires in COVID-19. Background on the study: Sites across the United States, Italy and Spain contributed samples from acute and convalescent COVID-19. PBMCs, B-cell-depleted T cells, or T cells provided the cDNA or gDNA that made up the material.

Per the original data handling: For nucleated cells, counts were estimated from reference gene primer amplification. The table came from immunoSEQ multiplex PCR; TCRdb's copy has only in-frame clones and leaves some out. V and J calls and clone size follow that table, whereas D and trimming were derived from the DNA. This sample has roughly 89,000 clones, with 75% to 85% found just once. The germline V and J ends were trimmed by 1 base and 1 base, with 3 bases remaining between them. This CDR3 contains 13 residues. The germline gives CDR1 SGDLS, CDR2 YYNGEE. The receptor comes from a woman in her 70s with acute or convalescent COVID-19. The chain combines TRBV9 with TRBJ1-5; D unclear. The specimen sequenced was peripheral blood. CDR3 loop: CASSVLSNQPQHF. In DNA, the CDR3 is TGTGCCAGCAGCGTACTGAGCAATCAGCCCCAGCATTTT.